Listed here is a single TCR beta chain. CDR1 is SNHLY and CDR2 is FYNNEI in the germline V gene. The germline V and J ends were trimmed by 3 bases and 5 bases, with 19 bases remaining between them. CDR3 length equals 16 residues. Authors' processing steps: Reference gene primer amplification in the assay estimated nucleated cell counts. Libraries were prepared by immunoSEQ multiplex PCR; TCRdb keeps only in-frame clonotypes and omits some of them. For V, J and clone size, that table is used; D and trimming come from the DNA. The sample has tens of thousands of clones; 85% are singletons. This sample is drawn from a study of blood T cell repertoires in COVID-19. Across the whole study: There were acute and convalescent COVID-19 samples, and they came from the United States, Italy and Spain. PBMCs, B-cell-depleted T cells, or T cells were the source of the cDNA or gDNA that made up the material.

The receptor comes from a human donor in a cohort sampled during active COVID-19. Sequencing used peripheral blood. The J gene is TRBJ1-2, the V gene TRBV2; maybe TRBD1 (6 bases). CDR3 in DNA: TGTGCCAGCAGTGACGGTTCACAGGGAAGAGATTATGGCTACACCTTC. Residues: CASSDGSQGRDYGYTF.